The present T cell receptor beta chain was sequenced within a study of CD4+ T cells in melanoma. Findings of the study overall: CD8+ T cell, macrophage and B cell function reportedly correlated with neoantigen-specific CD4+ T cells.

The CDR3 extends over 15 amino acids. Trimming took 7 bases from V and 4 from J, leaving 19 bases between them. Germline CDR1 reads SGHTA; CDR2 reads FQGTGA. This clone appeared once. What it binds is unknown. Assay: immunoSEQ multiplex PCR; the TCRdb copy retains only in-frame clones and omits some. In the table there are more than 90,000 clones, 92% of which are singletons. The material sequenced was peripheral blood. This TCR derives from a human donor with melanoma. V and J are TRBV7-3 and TRBJ1-2; no definite D call. Here the CDR3 reads CASTQGLLSPYGYTF. In DNA form, the CDR3 reads TGTGCCAGCACCCAAGGGCTGCTCAGCCCCTATGGCTACACCTTC.